This T cell receptor (beta chain) appears in the sequencing data of a study of blood T cell repertoires in COVID-19. Study details: Acute and convalescent COVID-19 samples came from the United States, Italy and Spain. T cells, B-cell-depleted T cells, or PBMCs provided the cDNA or gDNA that served as material.

This clone has more than one count but fewer than ten. CDR1 and CDR2 (germline): LNHDA, SQIVND (reference sequence). The CDR3 covers 16 residues. V shed 5 bases, J shed 5 bases, and the junction held 10 bases outside the gene matches. As originally analysed: How many nucleated cells were present was estimated from reference gene primer amplification. Assay used: immunoSEQ multiplex PCR; TCRdb lists only in-frame clones, some missing. V and J calls and clone size are given by that table; D and trimming were obtained from the DNA. This table has 53,000 or so clones, roughly 79% appearing once. Sequencing was performed on peripheral blood. The TCR sequence derives from a human donor with active or convalescent COVID-19. The donor label of this sample is uncertain. The V call is TRBV19, the J call TRBJ1-5; 9 positions agree with TRBD1. CDR3 coding DNA: TGTGCCAGTAGTCCAAGTGCCGGGACAGGGCATCAGCCCCAGCATTTT. Translated: CASSPSAGTGHQPQHF. Full variable domain (outside the CDR3, taken from reference TRBV19 and TRBJ1-5): DGGITQSPKYLFRKEGQNVTLSCEQNLNHDAMYWYRQDPGQGLRLIYYSQIVNDFQKGDIAEGYSVSREKKESFPLTVTSAQKNPTAFYLCASSPSAGTGHQPQHFGDGTRLSIL.